This entry lists 17 T cell receptor beta chains sequenced from one sample in a study of cytomegalovirus exposure and HLA in healthy donors. PCR employed 60 Vbeta and 13 Jbeta primers. Libraries were prepared by immunoSEQ multiplex PCR; TCRdb keeps only in-frame clonotypes and omits some of them. Of 150,000 to 200,000 clones listed, roughly 82% are singletons. Sequencing was performed on PBMCs. The receptors were sampled from a man between 35 and 55 years old in good health and CMV-seronegative.

The chain has TRBV7-3 and TRBJ2-5, with a tentative D call TRBD2 (5 bases). CDR3 length: 16 amino acids. The germline CDR1 and CDR2 sequences are SGHTA and FQGTGA. Trimming stripped 1 base from V and 4 bases from J, with 16 bases between. The CDR3 bases are TGTGCCAGCAGCTTAAACGAGGGATTAGGCGGAGAGACCCAGTACTTC. Protein: CASSLNEGLGGETQYF.

V gene TRBV29-1 combines with J gene TRBJ2-5, with D unclear. The CDR3 runs to 11 residues. Trimming shortened V by 7 bases and J by 4 bases, and 10 bases separated the two germline ends. Germline assignment: CDR1 SQVTM and CDR2 ANQGSEA. CDR3 protein: CSASPRETQYF. CDR3 sequence (DNA): TGCAGCGCTAGTCCGAGAGAGACCCAGTACTTC.

The V call is TRBV19, the J call TRBJ1-5; TRBD1 matches at 8 bases. The germline CDR1 and CDR2 sequences are LNHDA and SQIVND (reference sequence). CDR3 length: 14 residues. The V and J ends lost 6 bases and 2 bases, in that order; junction bases with no gene match: 3. CDR3 sequence: CASSLTGGNQPQHF. The CDR3 coding sequence is TGTGCCAGTAGCTTGACAGGGGGCAATCAGCCCCAGCATTTT.

This clone came up once. V is TRBV2 and J is TRBJ2-1; 7 nucleotides agree with TRBD2. Per the germline V gene, CDR1 is SNHLY and CDR2 is FYNNEI. The CDR3 consists of 13 residues. Germline trimming cut 9 bases from V and 1 base from J; bases unmatched to any gene: 3. CDR3 bases: TGTGCCAGTGGGGGGGGATCCTACAATGAGCAGTTCTTC. Encoded protein: CASGGGSYNEQFF.

V is TRBV6-1 and J is TRBJ2-5; 9 nucleotides match TRBD2. This CDR3 contains 15 residues. V gave up 4 bases and J gave up 6 bases; unmatched junction bases: 9. Per the germline V gene, CDR1 is MNHNS and CDR2 is SASEGT. CDR3 residues: CASSGSRGGVQTQYF. CDR3 bases: TGTGCCAGCAGTGGCTCGCGGGGGGGTGTACAGACCCAGTACTTC.

In DNA, the CDR3 is TGTGCCAGTAGGCTGGGACATAACACCGGGGAGCTGTTTTTT. Translating gives CASRLGHNTGELFF. V and J are TRBV19 and TRBJ2-2, with D perhaps matching TRBD1 (6 bases). This CDR3 region has 14 residues. V dropped 6 bases and J dropped 2 bases, with 10 bases sitting between them. The germline gives CDR1 LNHDA, CDR2 SQIVND (reference sequence).

The genes are TRBV7-8 and TRBJ1-1, with 8 bases fitting TRBD1. The V gene's germline CDR1 is SGHVS and CDR2 FQNEAQ. The ends lost 5 bases at V and 3 bases at J; junction bases unmatched: 5. The CDR3 is made up of 14 amino acids. CDR3 residues: CASSGRTGYTEAFF. CDR3 nucleotides: TGTGCCAGCAGCGGGCGGACAGGGTACACTGAAGCTTTCTTT.

The chain carries TRBV28 and TRBJ2-7; 9 bases agree with TRBD1. The length of the CDR3 is 16 residues. V was clipped by 6 bases and J by 6 bases; unmatched bases: 15. CDR1 is MDHEN, CDR2 SYDVKM, per germline. The CDR3: CASSLNPGQGSGEQYF. The CDR3 DNA reads as TGTGCCAGCAGCCTAAACCCAGGACAGGGGAGCGGCGAGCAGTACTTC.

V usage is TRBV2 and J usage is TRBJ2-7; 9 bases fit TRBD2. Germline V gene data show CDR1 as SNHLY and CDR2 as FYNNEI. After removal of 7 bases from V and 7 bases from J, the junction contained 2 bases not matched to a gene. The CDR3 runs to 11 residues. CDR3 residues: CASNGLAEQYF. CDR3 DNA: TGTGCCAGCAACGGACTAGCGGAGCAGTACTTC.

DNA of the CDR3: TGTGCCAGCAGCGTAGACAGTGGTGAGCAGTACTTC. It is translated as CASSVDSGEQYF. The chain uses TRBV9 and TRBJ2-7; D ambiguous. V gave up 0 bases and J gave up 7 bases, with 8 bases separating them. Germline CDR1 is SGDLS and CDR2 is YYNGEE. CDR3 length: 12 amino acids.

The DNA for the CDR3 is TGTGCCAGCAGTTCCACGAGGAACTATGGCTACACCTTC. Amino acids: CASSSTRNYGYTF. The rearrangement joins TRBV28 to TRBJ1-2, with D unresolved. V lost 4 bases and J 2 bases, leaving 8 bases between the germline ends. Germline V gene lookup returns CDR1 MDHEN and CDR2 SYDVKM. There are 13 residues in the CDR3.

J is TRBJ1-6 and V is TRBV27; TRBD1 is a possible D gene (5 bases). Germline V gives CDR1 MNHEY, CDR2 SMNVEV (reference sequence). Trimming shortened V by 3 bases and J by 2 bases, and 17 bases separated the two germline ends. The CDR3 sequence is 18 residues long. In DNA form, the CDR3 reads TGTGCCAGCAGTTTGTTCGGGTCGGGGGGTGCCTATAATTCACCCCTCCACTTT. It specifies CASSLFGSGGAYNSPLHF.

CDR3 loop: CASSLAGKGYEQYF. The CDR3 DNA follows: TGTGCCAGCAGTCTAGCGGGAAAGGGGTACGAGCAGTACTTC. The V call is TRBV27, the J call TRBJ2-7; 9 bases are shared with TRBD2. The germline V gene encodes CDR1 MNHEY and CDR2 SMNVEV (reference sequence). The junction had 6 bases not matched to a gene; V was cut back by 5 bases and J by 4 bases. The CDR3 consists of 14 residues.

The J gene is TRBJ2-2, the V gene TRBV6-5, with a tentative D call TRBD1 (5 bases). V was clipped by 9 bases and J by 11 bases, with 7 bases between them. Germline values: CDR1 MNHEY, CDR2 SVGAGI. This CDR3 has 9 amino acids. The CDR3 DNA reads TGTGCCAGGCAGGGTGAGCTGTTTTTT. Its protein product is CARQGELFF.

The chain uses TRBV27 and TRBJ1-3; D gene ambiguous. This CDR3 spans 15 amino acids. Deletions cut 0 bases from V and 2 bases from J, with 8 bases between. Germline values: CDR1 MNHEY, CDR2 SMNVEV (reference sequence). CDR3 protein: CASSLSIQTGNTIYF. The DNA for the CDR3 is TGTGCCAGCAGTTTATCGATACAGACTGGAAACACCATATATTTT.

The chain uses TRBV18 and TRBJ1-3; D unresolved. Looked up from germline, CDR1 is KGHSH and CDR2 is LQKENI. V lost 0 bases, J lost 2 bases, and 8 bases lay in between. There are 15 residues in the CDR3. This CDR3 is CASSPPGRAGNTIYF. CDR3 DNA: TGTGCCAGCTCACCACCGGGGAGGGCTGGAAACACCATATATTTT.

The chain uses TRBV9 and TRBJ1-2; TRBD1 agrees at 9 bases. The germline gives CDR1 SGDLS, CDR2 YYNGEE. CDR3 length equals 16 residues. J lost 3 bases, V lost 3 bases, and 9 bases had no gene match. The CDR3, as DNA: TGTGCCAGCAGCGCGGGACAGGGAGGGATTGACTATGGCTACACCTTC. Translation gives CASSAGQGGIDYGYTF. The entire variable domain, with the rest obtained from reference TRBV9 and TRBJ1-2, is as follows: DSGVTQTPKHLITATGQRVTLRCSPRSGDLSVYWYQQSLDQGLQFLIQYYNGEERAKGNILERFSAQQFPDLHSELNLSSLELGDSALYFCASSAGQGGIDYGYTFGSGTRLTVV.